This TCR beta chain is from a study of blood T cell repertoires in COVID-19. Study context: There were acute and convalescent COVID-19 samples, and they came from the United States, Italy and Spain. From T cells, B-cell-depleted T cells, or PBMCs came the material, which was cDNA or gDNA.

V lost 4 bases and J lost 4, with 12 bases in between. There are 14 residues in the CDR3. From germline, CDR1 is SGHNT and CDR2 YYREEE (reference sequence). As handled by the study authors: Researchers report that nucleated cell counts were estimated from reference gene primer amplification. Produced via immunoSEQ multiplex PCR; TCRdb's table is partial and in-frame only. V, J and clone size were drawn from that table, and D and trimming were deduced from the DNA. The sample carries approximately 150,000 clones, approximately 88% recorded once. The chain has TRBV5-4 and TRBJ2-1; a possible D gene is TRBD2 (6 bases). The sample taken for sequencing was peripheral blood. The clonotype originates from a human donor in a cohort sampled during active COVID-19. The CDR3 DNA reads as TGTGCCAGCAGCCTCGCGGGACCTTACAATGAGCAGTTCTTC. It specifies CASSLAGPYNEQFF.